A single sample is the source of the 13 T cell receptor beta chains below, sequenced in a study of memory B cells and T cells in multiple sclerosis. CFSE-dim autoproliferating and CFSE-high non-proliferating T cells from unstimulated culture were sequenced separately. Cultures began with 45 million to 60 million CFSE-labeled PBMCs, unstimulated for roughly 7 days, with replicate wells pooled. Assay used: immunoSEQ multiplex PCR; TCRdb lists only in-frame clones, some missing. The sample has 35,000 to 55,000 clones, more than 65% seen once. Their target antigens are unknown. Sequencing was carried out using PBMCs from blood kept in culture. Every receptor here comes from a human donor with multiple sclerosis.

This clone was picked up one time. V is TRBV9 and J is TRBJ1-6; tentatively, D is TRBD1 (6 bases). From germline, CDR1 is SGDLS and CDR2 YYNGEE. Trimming stripped 0 bases from V and 9 bases from J, with 16 bases between. This CDR3 is 16 amino acids long. The CDR3 loop reads CASSVGQAGAGSPLHF. As DNA, the CDR3 is TGTGCCAGCAGCGTAGGTCAGGCGGGGGCTGGTTCACCCCTCCACTTT. Full variable domain (missing parts from reference TRBV9 and TRBJ1-6): DSGVTQTPKHLITATGQRVTLRCSPRSGDLSVYWYQQSLDQGLQFLIQYYNGEERAKGNILERFSAQQFPDLHSELNLSSLELGDSALYFCASSVGQAGAGSPLHFGNGTRLTVT.

The V and J genes are TRBV21-1 and TRBJ1-2. TRBV21-1 is designated a pseudogene. CDR3 length equals 14 residues. The CDR3 DNA reads TGTGCCAGCGGAGGGACGGGAGCTAACTATGGCTACACCTTC. Protein product: CASGGTGANYGYTF.

The chain employs TRBV28 and TRBJ2-1, with TRBD2 matching over 13 bases. V trimming: 5 bases; J trimming: 6 bases; junction bases outside the gene matches: 7. Germline CDR1 reads MDHEN; CDR2 reads SYDVKM. The CDR3 is 16 amino acids. CDR3 DNA sequence: TGTGCCAGCAGTCAACTAGCGGGGGGGCTCGTCAATGAGCAGTTCTTC. Protein sequence: CASSQLAGGLVNEQFF.

This clone appeared once. The rearrangement links TRBV7-3 to TRBJ1-6; D not certain. Germline CDR1 is SGHTA and CDR2 is FQGTGA. The CDR3 contains 13 residues. Trimming took 1 base from V and 8 from J, leaving 6 bases between them. CDR3 DNA sequence: TGTGCCAGCAGCTTAAGTAAGGATTCACCCCTCCACTTT. This sequence encodes CASSLSKDSPLHF.

The gene calls are TRBV5-1 and TRBJ2-3; 7 nucleotides line up with TRBD1. The V gene's germline CDR1 is SGHRS and CDR2 YFSETQ. The trim removed 3 bases at V and 2 bases at J, leaving 3 bases unmatched. The length of the CDR3 is 14 residues. The CDR3 nucleotides are TGCGCCAGCAGCTCGGGACAGCCCACAGATACGCAGTATTTT. Its protein product is CASSSGQPTDTQYF.

This CDR3 is CASRVTPSEYEQYF. The CDR3 DNA reads as TGTGCCAGCAGGGTGACCCCTTCGGAGTACGAGCAGTACTTC. V and J are TRBV2 and TRBJ2-7; unclear D gene. The CDR3 runs 14 residues. V shed 6 bases and J shed 4 bases, with 16 bases lying between them. In germline, CDR1 is SNHLY, CDR2 FYNNEI. The entire variable domain, with the rest obtained from reference TRBV2 and TRBJ2-7, is as follows: EPEVTQTPSHQVTQMGQEVILRCVPISNHLYFYWYRQILGQKVEFLVSFYNNEISEKSEIFDDQFSVERPDGSNFTLKIRSTKLEDSAMYFCASRVTPSEYEQYFGPGTRLTVT.

The rearrangement joins TRBV2 to TRBJ1-2, with 9 bases lining up with TRBD1. The germline V gene has CDR1 SNHLY and CDR2 FYNNEI. J was trimmed by 8 bases and V by 7 bases; bases with no gene match: 11. The CDR3 has 14 amino acids. CDR3 nucleotide sequence: TGTGCCAGCACCTTTACAGGGGGCGTGGGCGGCTACACCTTC. Its translation: CASTFTGGVGGYTF.

The chain combines TRBV7-8 with TRBJ2-5, with TRBD1 matching 9 bases. This CDR3 region has 16 residues. V dropped 5 bases and J dropped 5; count of bases not matched to a gene: 12. The germline V gene has CDR1 SGHVS and CDR2 FQNEAQ. Written as DNA, the CDR3 is TGTGCCAGCAGCCGAGAACCCGGGACAGGGTTGGAGACCCAGTACTTC. It translates to CASSREPGTGLETQYF.

This rearrangement joins TRBV4-1 to TRBJ1-2, with D tentatively TRBD1 (6 bases). V lost 4 bases and J lost 2, with 20 bases in between. CDR3 length equals 17 residues. Germline V CDR1 and CDR2: MGHRA, YSYEKL. The CDR3 region is CASSLTNPTGFNYGYTF. The CDR3 DNA is TGCGCCAGCAGCCTGACGAACCCTACAGGGTTCAACTATGGCTACACCTTC.

The V gene is TRBV27, the J gene TRBJ1-1; D gene uncertain. The CDR3 sequence is 13 residues long. The V end was cut by 3 bases, the J end by 5 bases, with 10 bases between. The germline CDR1 and CDR2 sequences are MNHEY and SMNVEV (reference sequence). The CDR3 sequence is CASSFGRKTEAFF. CDR3 nucleotides: TGTGCCAGCAGTTTCGGCAGAAAAACTGAAGCTTTCTTT.

The gene calls are TRBV6-1 and TRBJ1-2, with 7 bases identical to TRBD1. Germline loops: CDR1 MNHNS, CDR2 SASEGT. After removal of 5 bases from V and 6 bases from J, the junction contained 6 bases not matched to a gene. This CDR3 is built from 13 residues. In DNA, the CDR3 is TGTGCCAGCAGTCTCCGGGACAGCGATGGCTACACCTTC. Residues: CASSLRDSDGYTF.

This chain uses TRBV18 with TRBJ2-7, with D tentatively TRBD1 (5 bases). Trimming took 2 bases from V and 3 from J, leaving 14 bases between them. The germline gives CDR1 KGHSH, CDR2 LQKENI. CDR3 size: 15 residues. CDR3 coding DNA: TGTGCCAGCTCACCAGAAACCGGACACTTCTACGAGCAGTACTTC. Protein sequence: CASSPETGHFYEQYF.

This clone occurred a few times. The chain is built from TRBV19 and TRBJ1-5; no clear D gene. The CDR3 sequence is 16 residues long. Trimming left V 3 bases short and J 0 bases short, with 12 bases between. Per germline, CDR1 LNHDA and CDR2 SQIVND (reference sequence). CDR3 nucleotide sequence: TGTGCCAGTAGTATGTCCAGCGGGCATAGCAATCAGCCCCAGCATTTT. Translation: CASSMSSGHSNQPQHF.